This TCR beta chain appears in the sequencing data of a study of identical twins. Each CDR3 protein gets one entry after TCRdb re-called the 5' RACE reads with MiXCR. Among about 340,000 distinct CDR3 sequences listed, roughly an eighth were seen once. CDR3 length: 15 amino acids. CDR1 is MNHEY, CDR2 SMNVEV, per germline (reference sequence). Deletions cut 2 bases from V and 9 bases from J, with 19 bases between. The sample was also reused in another study, on yellow fever vaccine responses in identical twins.

The TCR comes from a woman aged 18-29 years in good health. The sequencing input was CD8+ T cells sorted from blood. The chain joins TRBV27 to TRBJ2-5, with D perhaps matching TRBD2 (6 bases). This chain's CDR3 is CASSLRAGRNAAQYF. In DNA, the CDR3 is TGTGCCAGCAGTTTACGGGCGGGACGGAACGCGGCCCAGTACTTC.